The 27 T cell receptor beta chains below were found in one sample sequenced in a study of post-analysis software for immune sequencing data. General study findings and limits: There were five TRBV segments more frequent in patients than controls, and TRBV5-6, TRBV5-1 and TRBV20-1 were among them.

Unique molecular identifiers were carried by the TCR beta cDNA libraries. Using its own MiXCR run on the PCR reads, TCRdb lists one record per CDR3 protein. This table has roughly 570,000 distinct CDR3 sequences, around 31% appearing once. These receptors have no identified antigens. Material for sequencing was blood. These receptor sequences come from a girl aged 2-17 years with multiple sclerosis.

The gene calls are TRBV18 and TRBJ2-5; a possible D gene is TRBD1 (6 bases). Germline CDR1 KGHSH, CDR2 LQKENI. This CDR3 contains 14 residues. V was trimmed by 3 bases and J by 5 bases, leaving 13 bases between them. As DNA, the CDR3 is TGTGCCAGCTCACCTCCACAGGGCCTGGAGACCCAGTACTTC. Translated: CASSPPQGLETQYF.

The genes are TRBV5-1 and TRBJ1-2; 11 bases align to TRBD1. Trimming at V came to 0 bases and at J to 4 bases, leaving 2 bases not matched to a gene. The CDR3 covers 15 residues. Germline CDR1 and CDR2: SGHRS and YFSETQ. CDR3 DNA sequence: TGCGCCAGCAGCTTGGAGGGGACAGGGGGCTATGGCTACACCTTC. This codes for CASSLEGTGGYGYTF.

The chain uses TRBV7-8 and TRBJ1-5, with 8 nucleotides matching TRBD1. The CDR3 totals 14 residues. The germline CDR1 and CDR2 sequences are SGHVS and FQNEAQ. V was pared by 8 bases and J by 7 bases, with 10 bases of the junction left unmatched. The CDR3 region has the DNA TGTGCCAGCTGCTACGGACAGGGTGGCCAGCCCCAGCATTTT. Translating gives CASCYGQGGQPQHF.

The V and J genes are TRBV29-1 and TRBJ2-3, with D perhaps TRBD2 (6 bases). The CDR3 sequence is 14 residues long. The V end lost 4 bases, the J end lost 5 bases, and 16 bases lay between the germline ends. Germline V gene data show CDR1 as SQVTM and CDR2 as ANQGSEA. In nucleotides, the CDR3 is TGCAGCGTTGCTTTTCTAGCGTCGGAAGATACGCAGTATTTT. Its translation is CSVAFLASEDTQYF.

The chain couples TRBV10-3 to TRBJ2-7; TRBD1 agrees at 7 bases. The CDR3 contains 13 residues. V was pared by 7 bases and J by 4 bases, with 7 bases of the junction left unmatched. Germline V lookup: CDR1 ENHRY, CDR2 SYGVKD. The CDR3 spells CAIKGTADYEQYF. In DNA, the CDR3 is TGTGCCATCAAGGGGACAGCAGATTACGAGCAGTACTTC.

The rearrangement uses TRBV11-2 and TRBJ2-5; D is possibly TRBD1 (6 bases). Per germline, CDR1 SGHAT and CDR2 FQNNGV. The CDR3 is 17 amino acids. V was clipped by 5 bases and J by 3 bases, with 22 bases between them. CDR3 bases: TGTGCCAGCAGCCCAACGGTCCCTGGGGGCTATAAAGAGACCCAGTACTTC. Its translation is CASSPTVPGGYKETQYF.

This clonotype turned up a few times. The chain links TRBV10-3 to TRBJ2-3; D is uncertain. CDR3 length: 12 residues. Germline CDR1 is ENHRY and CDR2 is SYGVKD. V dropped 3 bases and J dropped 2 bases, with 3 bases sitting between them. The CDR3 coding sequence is TGTGCCATCAGTGACAACACAGATACGCAGTATTTT. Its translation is CAISDNTDTQYF.

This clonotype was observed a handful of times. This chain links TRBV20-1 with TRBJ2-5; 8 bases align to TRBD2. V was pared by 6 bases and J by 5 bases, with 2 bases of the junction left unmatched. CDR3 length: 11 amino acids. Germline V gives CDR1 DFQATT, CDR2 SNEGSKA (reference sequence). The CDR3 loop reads CSAVAGETQYF. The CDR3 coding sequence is TGCAGTGCAGTAGCGGGGGAGACCCAGTACTTC.

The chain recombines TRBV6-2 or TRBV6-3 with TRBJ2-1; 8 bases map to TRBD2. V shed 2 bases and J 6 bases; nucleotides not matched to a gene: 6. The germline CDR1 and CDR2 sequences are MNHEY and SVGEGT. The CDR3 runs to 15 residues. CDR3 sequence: CASSYGGLAGNEQFF. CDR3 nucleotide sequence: TGTGCCAGCAGTTACGGAGGACTAGCTGGCAATGAGCAGTTCTTC.

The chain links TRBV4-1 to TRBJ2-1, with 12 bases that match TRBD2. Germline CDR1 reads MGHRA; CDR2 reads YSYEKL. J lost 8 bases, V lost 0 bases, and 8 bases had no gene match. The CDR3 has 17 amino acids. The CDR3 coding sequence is TGCGCCAGCAGCCAAGATCGGGCTAGCGGGGGGGTAGATGAGCAGTTCTTC. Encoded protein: CASSQDRASGGVDEQFF.

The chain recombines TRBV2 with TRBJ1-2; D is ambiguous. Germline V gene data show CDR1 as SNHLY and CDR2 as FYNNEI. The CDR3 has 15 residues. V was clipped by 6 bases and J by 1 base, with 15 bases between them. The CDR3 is CASSGEIGGNYGYTF. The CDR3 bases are TGTGCCAGCAGCGGAGAAATCGGCGGTAACTATGGCTACACCTTC.

The CDR3: CASSPAGHFNYGYTF. For the CDR3, the DNA is TGTGCCAGCAGTCCGGCGGGGCATTTTAACTATGGCTACACCTTC. The rearrangement uses TRBV27 and TRBJ1-2, with a tentative D call TRBD1 (5 bases). V lost 5 bases, J lost 1 base, and 14 bases lay in between. Germline CDR1 MNHEY, CDR2 SMNVEV (reference sequence). The CDR3 has 15 amino acids.

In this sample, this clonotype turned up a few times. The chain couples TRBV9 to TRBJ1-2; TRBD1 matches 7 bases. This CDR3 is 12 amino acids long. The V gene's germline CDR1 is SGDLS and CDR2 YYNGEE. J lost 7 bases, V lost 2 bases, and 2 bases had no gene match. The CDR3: CASSVRDSGYTF. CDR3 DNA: TGTGCCAGCAGCGTCCGGGACAGTGGCTACACCTTC.

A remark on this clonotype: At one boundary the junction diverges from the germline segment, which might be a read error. As DNA, the CDR3 is TGCAGCGTCAACGGGGGGAGCTCCTGCAATGAGCAGTTCTTC. Protein product: CSVNGGSSCNEQFF. The chain carries TRBV29-1 and TRBJ2-1, with TRBD2 matching over 7 bases. Germline V lookup: CDR1 SQVTM, CDR2 ANQGSEA. CDR3 length equals 14 residues.

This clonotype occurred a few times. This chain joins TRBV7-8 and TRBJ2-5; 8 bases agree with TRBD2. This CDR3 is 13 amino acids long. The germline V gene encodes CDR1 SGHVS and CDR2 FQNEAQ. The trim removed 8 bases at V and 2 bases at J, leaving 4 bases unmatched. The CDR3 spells CASRIAGQETQYF. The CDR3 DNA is TGTGCCAGCCGAATAGCGGGGCAAGAGACCCAGTACTTC. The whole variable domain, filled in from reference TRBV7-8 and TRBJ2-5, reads GAGVSQSPRYKVAKRGQDVALRCDPISGHVSLFWYQQALGQGPEFLTYFQNEAQLDKSGLPSDRFFAERPEGSVSTLKIQRTQQEDSAVYLCASRIAGQETQYFGPGTRLLVL.

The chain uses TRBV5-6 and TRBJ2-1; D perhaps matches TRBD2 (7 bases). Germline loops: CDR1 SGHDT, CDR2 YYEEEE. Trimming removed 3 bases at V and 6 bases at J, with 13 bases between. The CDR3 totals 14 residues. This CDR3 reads CASSWGGTLNEQFF. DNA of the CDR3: TGTGCCAGCAGCTGGGGAGGGACACTCAATGAGCAGTTCTTC.

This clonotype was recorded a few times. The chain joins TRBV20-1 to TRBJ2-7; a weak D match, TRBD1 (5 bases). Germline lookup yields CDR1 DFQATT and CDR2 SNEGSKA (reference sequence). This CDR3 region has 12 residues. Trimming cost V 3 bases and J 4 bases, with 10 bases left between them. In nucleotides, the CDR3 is TGCAGTGCTAGTGCTAGGGGTTACGAGCAGTACTTC. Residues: CSASARGYEQYF.

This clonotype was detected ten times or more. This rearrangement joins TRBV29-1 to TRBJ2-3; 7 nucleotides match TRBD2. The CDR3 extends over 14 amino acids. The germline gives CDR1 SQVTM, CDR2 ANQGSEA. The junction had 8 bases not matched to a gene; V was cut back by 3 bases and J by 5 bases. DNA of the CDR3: TGCAGCGTTGATAGCGGGCGAGGGAAAGATACGCAGTATTTT. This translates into CSVDSGRGKDTQYF.

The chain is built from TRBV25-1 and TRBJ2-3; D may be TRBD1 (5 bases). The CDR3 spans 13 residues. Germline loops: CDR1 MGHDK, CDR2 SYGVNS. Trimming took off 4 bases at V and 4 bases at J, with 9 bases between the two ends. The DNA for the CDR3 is TGTGCCAGCAGTGTCACAGGCCCAGATACGCAGTATTTT. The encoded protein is CASSVTGPDTQYF. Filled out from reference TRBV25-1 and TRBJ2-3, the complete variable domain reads EADIYQTPRYLVIGTGKKITLECSQTMGHDKMYWYQQDPGMELHLIHYSYGVNSTEKGDLSSESTVSRIRTEHFPLTLESARPSHTSQYLCASSVTGPDTQYFGPGTRLTVL.

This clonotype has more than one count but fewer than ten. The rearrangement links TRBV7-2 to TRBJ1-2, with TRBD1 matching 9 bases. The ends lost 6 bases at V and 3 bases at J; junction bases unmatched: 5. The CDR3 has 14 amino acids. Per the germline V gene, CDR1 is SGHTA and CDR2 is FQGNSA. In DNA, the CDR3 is TGTGCCAGCAGACACCGGACAGGGGACTATGGCTACACCTTC. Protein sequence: CASRHRTGDYGYTF.

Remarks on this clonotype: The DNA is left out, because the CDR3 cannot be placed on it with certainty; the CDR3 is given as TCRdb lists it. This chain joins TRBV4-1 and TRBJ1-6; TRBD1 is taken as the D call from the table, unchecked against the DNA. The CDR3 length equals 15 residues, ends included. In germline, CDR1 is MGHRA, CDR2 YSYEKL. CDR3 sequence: CASSQVGQGNSPPHF.

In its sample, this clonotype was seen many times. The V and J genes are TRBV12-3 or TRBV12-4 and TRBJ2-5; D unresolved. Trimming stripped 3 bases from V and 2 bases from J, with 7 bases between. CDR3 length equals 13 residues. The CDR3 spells CASSLLQQETQYF. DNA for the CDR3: TGTGCCAGCAGTTTGCTACAGCAAGAGACCCAGTACTTC.

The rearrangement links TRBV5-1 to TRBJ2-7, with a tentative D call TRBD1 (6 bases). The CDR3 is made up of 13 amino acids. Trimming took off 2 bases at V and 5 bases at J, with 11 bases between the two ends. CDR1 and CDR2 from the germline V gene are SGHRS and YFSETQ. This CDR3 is CASSLNRDHEQYF. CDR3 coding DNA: TGCGCCAGCAGCTTAAACAGGGACCACGAGCAGTACTTC.

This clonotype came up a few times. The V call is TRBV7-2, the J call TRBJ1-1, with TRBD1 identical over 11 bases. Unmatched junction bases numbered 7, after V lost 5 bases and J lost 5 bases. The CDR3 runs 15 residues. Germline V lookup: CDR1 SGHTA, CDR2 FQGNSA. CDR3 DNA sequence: TGTGCCAGCAGCCCCCCGGGACAGGGGGGGACTGAAGCTTTCTTT. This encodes CASSPPGQGGTEAFF.

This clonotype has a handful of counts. The CDR3 protein is CASKRGQLTDTQYF. In DNA form, the CDR3 reads TGTGCCAGCAAAAGGGGACAGCTCACAGATACGCAGTATTTT. This rearrangement joins TRBV6-5 to TRBJ2-3, with 7 bases matching TRBD1. The CDR3 is 14 residues long. V gave up 7 bases and J gave up 2 bases; unmatched junction bases: 6. CDR1 and CDR2 from the germline V gene are MNHEY and SVGAGI.

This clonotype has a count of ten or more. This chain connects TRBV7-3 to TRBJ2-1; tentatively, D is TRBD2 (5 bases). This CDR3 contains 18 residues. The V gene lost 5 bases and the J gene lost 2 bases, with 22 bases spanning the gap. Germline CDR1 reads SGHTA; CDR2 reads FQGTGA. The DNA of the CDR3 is TGTGCCAGCAGCCCCTCAGTCGTGGCGAGCGGAGCCTACAATGAGCAGTTCTTC. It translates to CASSPSVVASGAYNEQFF.

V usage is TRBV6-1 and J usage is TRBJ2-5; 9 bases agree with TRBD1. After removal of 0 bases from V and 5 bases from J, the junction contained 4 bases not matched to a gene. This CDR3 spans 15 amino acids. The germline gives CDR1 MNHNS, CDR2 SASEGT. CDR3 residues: CASSEAGTGRETQYF. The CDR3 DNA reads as TGTGCCAGCAGTGAAGCCGGGACAGGGAGGGAGACCCAGTACTTC.